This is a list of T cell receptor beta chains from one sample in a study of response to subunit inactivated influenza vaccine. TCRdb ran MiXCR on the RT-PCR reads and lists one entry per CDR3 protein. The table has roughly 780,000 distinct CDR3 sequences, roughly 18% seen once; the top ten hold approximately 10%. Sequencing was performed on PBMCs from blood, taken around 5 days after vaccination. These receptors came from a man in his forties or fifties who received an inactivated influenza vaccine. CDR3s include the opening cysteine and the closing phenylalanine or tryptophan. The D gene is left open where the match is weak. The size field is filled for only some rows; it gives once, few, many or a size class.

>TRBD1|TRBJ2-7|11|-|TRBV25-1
TGTGCCAGCAGCACGGGGACAGGGAGATACTTC
CASSTGTGRYF
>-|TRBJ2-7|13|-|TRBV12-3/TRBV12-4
TGTGCCAGCAGTTTTGATGTCGGCTACGAGCAGTACTTC
CASSFDVGYEQYF
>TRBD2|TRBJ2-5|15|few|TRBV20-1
TGCAGTGCGGGAGGCCTAGCGGGAGACCAGGAGACCCAGTACTTC
CSAGGLAGDQETQYF
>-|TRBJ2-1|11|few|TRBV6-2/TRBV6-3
TGTGCCAGCAGTTACGGGGACTCCCAGGACTTC
CASSYGDSQDF
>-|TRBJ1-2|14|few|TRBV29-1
TGCAGCCTTGCTGACGGGCGGCCCCCCTATGGCTACACCTTC
CSLADGRPPYGYTF
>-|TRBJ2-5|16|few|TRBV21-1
TGTGCCAGCAGCAAAGGGGGACTAGCGGGAGTCAAGACCCAGTACTTC
CASSKGGLAGVKTQYF
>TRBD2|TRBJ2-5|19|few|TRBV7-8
TGTGCCAGCAGCTTCCCACTTGGACTAGCGGGAGTTAAGGGAGAGACCCAGTACTTC
CASSFPLGLAGVKGETQYF
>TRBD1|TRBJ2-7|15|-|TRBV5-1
TGCGCCAGCAGCTTTAAGCCAGGGGGCGCCTACGAGCAGTACTTC
CASSFKPGGAYEQYF
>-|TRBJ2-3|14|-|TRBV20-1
TGCAGTGCTATTAAGGCCTTTAGCACAGATACGCAGTATTTT
CSAIKAFSTDTQYF
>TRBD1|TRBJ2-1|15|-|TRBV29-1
TGCAGCGTTGCCTGGGACAGTAGTTCCTACAATGAGCAGTTCTTC
CSVAWDSSSYNEQFF
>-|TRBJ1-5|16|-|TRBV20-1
TGCAGTGCTAGAGCGTGGAGGGGCAGCGGGAATCAGCCCCAGCATTTT
CSARAWRGSGNQPQHF
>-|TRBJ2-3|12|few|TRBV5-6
TGTGTCAGCAGCTTTAGGGCAGATACGCAGTATTTT
CVSSFRADTQYF
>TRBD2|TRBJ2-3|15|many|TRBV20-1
TGCAGTGCCCGGAGGGGCGGGGGTAACACAGATACGCAGTATTTT
CSARRGGGNTDTQYF
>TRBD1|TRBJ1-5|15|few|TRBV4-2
TGTGCCAGCAGCCAGGCAGGGGGCGCGGGACAGCCCCAGCATTTT
CASSQAGGAGQPQHF
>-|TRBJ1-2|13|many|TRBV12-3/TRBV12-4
TGTGCCAGCAGTTTAGGCGGGATCTATGGCTACACCTTC
CASSLGGIYGYTF
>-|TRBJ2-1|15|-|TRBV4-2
TGTGCCAGCAGCCAAGGGACAAGAATGGGCAATGAGCAGTTCTTC
CASSQGTRMGNEQFF
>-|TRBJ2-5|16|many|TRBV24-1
TGTGCCACCAGCTTTGGGGTGGGACACCCCCAAGAGACCCAGTACTTC
CATSFGVGHPQETQYF
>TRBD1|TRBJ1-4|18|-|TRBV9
TGTGCCAGCAGCCCTACCGGTGCCGGGACAGCTTATAATGAAAAACTGTTTTTT
CASSPTGAGTAYNEKLFF
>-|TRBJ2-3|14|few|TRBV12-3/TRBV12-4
TGTGCCAGCAGTCCTGGGGAGGTGGTAGATACGCAGTATTTT
CASSPGEVVDTQYF
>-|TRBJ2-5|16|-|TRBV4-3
TGCGCCAGCAGCCAAGATTTAGGACAGTACCAAGAGACCCAGTACTTC
CASSQDLGQYQETQYF
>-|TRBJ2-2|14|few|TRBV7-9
TGTGCCAGCAGCTCCGGATGGGTCGGAGGGGAGCTGTTTTTT
CASSSGWVGGELFF
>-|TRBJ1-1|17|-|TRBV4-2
TGTGCCAGCAGCCAAAAGGGAAGGGCTAGGGGAGGGGTTGAAGCTTTCTTT
CASSQKGRARGGVEAFF
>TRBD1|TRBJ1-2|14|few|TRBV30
TGTGCCTGGGTCCTCAGGGGGCGAGTAGATGGCTACACCTTC
CAWVLRGRVDGYTF
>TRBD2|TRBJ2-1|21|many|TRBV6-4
TGTGCCAGCACCCCGGTGGTCCGTTGGCTAGCGGGAACTAGGTCCTACAATGAGCAGTTCTTC
CASTPVVRWLAGTRSYNEQFF
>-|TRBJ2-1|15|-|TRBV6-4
TGTGCCAGCTCGCTCGGCCCACAATCGGGCAATGAGCAGTTCTTC
CASSLGPQSGNEQFF
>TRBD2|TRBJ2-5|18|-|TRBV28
TGTGCCAGCAGTTTATGGCGACTAGCGGGAGGGTACCAAGAGACCCAGTACTTC
CASSLWRLAGGYQETQYF
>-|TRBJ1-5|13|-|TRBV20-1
TGCAGTGCTAGTGCCCACTCGAACCAGCCCCAGCATTTT
CSASAHSNQPQHF
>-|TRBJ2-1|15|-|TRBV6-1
TGTGCCAGCAGGTCTCTACAGGGCAGTTCGAATGAGCAGTTCTTC
CASRSLQGSSNEQFF
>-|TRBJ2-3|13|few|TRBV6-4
TGTGCCAGCAGCGCCTTCGGGGAGTCTCCGGTTTTTTTT
CASSAFGESPVFF
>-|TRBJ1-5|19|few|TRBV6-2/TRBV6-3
TGTGCCAGCAGTTTGGGTCTTTTGGCCGGGACCCTAAGCAATCAGCCCCAGCATTTT
CASSLGLLAGTLSNQPQHF
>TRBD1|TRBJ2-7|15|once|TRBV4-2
TGTGCCAGCAGCCGAGCCGGGACAGGGAGTTACGAGCAGTACTTC
CASSRAGTGSYEQYF
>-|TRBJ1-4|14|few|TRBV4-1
TGCGCCAGCAGCCAAGACAGGGGTCGTGAAAAACTGTTTTTT
CASSQDRGREKLFF
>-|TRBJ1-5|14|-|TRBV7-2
TGTGCCAGCAGCCAAACAGGGCCGTCGATACCCCAGCATTTT
CASSQTGPSIPQHF
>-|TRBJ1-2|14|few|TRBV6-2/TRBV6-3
TGTGCCAGCAGTCCCCAGGGGTCCCCCTATGGCTACACCTTC
CASSPQGSPYGYTF
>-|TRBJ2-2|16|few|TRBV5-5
TGTGCCAGCAGCTTGGTAGGCCTGACGAAAACCGGGGAGCTGTTTTTT
CASSLVGLTKTGELFF
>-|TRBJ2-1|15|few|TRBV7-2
TGTGCCAGCAGCCACCCAGCGGTAACCTACAATGAGCAGTTCTTC
CASSHPAVTYNEQFF
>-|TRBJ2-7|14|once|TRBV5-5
TGTGCCAGCAGCTTGGCGCCAGGGTCGGGGGAGCAGTACTTC
CASSLAPGSGEQYF
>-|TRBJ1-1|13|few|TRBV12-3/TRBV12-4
TGTGCCAGCAGTTTTCAGGACGACACTGAAGCTTTCTTT
CASSFQDDTEAFF
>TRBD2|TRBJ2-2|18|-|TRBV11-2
TGTGCCAGTAGCTCGCGACGGACTAGCAGACTTTCTACCGGGGAGCTGTTTTTT
CASSSRRTSRLSTGELFF
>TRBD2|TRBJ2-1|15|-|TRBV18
TGTGCCAGCTCATCCTTAGCGGGAGCCACTCATGAGCAGTTCTTC
CASSSLAGATHEQFF
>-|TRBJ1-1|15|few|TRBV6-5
TGTGCCAGCAGTTTAGGACCGGGCGGGGGCACTGAAGCTTTCTTT
CASSLGPGGGTEAFF
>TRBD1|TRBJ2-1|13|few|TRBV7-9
TGTGCCAGCACGACAGGGTCCTACAATGAGCAGTTCTTC
CASTTGSYNEQFF
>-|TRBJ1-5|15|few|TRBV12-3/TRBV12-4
TGTGCCAGCAGTTATATGGACAACGGCAATCAGCCCCAGCATTTT
CASSYMDNGNQPQHF
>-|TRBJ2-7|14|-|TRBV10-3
TGTGCCATCAGTGAGGGCCCCAGTTCCTACGAGCAGTACTTC
CAISEGPSSYEQYF
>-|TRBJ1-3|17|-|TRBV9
TGTGCCAGCAGCGTAGCTACAGCGCCCTTCTCTGGAAACACCATATATTTT
CASSVATAPFSGNTIYF